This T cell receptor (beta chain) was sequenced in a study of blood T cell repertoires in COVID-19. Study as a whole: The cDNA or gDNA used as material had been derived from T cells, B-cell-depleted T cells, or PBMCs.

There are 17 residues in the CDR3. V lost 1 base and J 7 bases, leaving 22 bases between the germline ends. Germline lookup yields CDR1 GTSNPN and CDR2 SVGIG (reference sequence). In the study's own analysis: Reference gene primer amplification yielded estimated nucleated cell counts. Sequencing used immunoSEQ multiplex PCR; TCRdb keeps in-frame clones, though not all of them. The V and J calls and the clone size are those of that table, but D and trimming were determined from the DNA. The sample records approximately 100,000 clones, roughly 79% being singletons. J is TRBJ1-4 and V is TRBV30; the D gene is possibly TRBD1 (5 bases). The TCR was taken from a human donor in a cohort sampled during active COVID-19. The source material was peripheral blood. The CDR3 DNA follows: TGTGCCTGGAGTGCCCGGCGGCTGAAAGGGGTTGGTGAAAAACTGTTTTTT. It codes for CAWSARRLKGVGEKLFF.